The rows below give T cell receptor beta chains drawn from one sample of a study of blood T cell repertoires in COVID-19. Sequencing used immunoSEQ multiplex PCR; TCRdb keeps in-frame clones, though not all of them. The sample has a few hundred thousand clones, approximately 86% seen once. Sequenced input: peripheral blood. These TCRs come from a woman in her sixties with COVID-19, enrolled during active disease. Each CDR3 is given with its conserved first and last residue. A D gene is named only where the DNA matches it firmly. Clone size appears in some rows only: once, few, many, or a class for an expanded clone.

clone size,D gene,V gene,CDR3 length,J gene,CDR3 protein,CDR3 DNA
.,.,TRBV14,11,TRBJ2-7,CASSQTYEQYF,TGTGCCAGCAGCCAAACATACGAGCAGTACTTC
.,TRBD1,TRBV5-4,15,TRBJ1-1,CASSPRGQGATEAFF,TGTGCCAGCAGCCCAAGGGGACAGGGGGCGACTGAAGCTTTCTTT
.,TRBD2,TRBV4-2,16,TRBJ2-7,CASSQVARGGSYEQYF,TGTGCCAGCAGCCAAGTGGCGCGGGGAGGGTCCTACGAGCAGTACTTC
.,.,TRBV3-1/TRBV3-2,12,TRBJ2-5,CASRQVEGTQYF,TGTGCCAGCAGGCAGGTGGAGGGGACCCAGTACTTC
.,TRBD1,TRBV5-5,16,TRBJ2-5,CASSLASGGFVETQYF,TGTGCCAGCAGCTTGGCCTCAGGGGGCTTCGTGGAGACCCAGTACTTC
.,TRBD1,TRBV9,17,TRBJ1-2,CASSPGTGFVGLFGYTF,TGTGCCAGCAGCCCCGGGACAGGGTTTGTGGGATTATTTGGCTACACCTTC
.,.,TRBV30,14,TRBJ1-2,CAWKPTPDNYGYTF,TGTGCCTGGAAACCGACACCAGATAACTATGGCTACACCTTC
.,.,TRBV5-1,12,TRBJ2-7,CASSPGTYEQYF,TGCGCCAGCAGCCCGGGAACCTACGAGCAGTACTTC
.,.,TRBV7-9,12,TRBJ2-7,CASESDSYEQYF,TGTGCCAGCGAGAGTGACTCCTACGAGCAGTACTTC
.,.,TRBV6-1,16,TRBJ1-5,CASSEWGGLNNQPQHF,TGTGCCAGCAGTGAATGGGGCGGCCTTAACAATCAGCCCCAGCATTTT
.,.,TRBV3-1/TRBV3-2,17,TRBJ1-2,CASSQRRTGRAPHGYTF,TGTGCCAGCAGCCAAAGGAGGACCGGGAGAGCCCCCCATGGCTACACCTTC
.,.,TRBV19,16,TRBJ2-5,CASSIYNPGLRETQYF,TGTGCCAGTAGTATATACAACCCGGGTTTGAGAGAGACCCAGTACTTC
.,.,TRBV12-3/TRBV12-4,13,TRBJ2-5,CASSRDTQETQYF,TGTGCCAGTTCCCGGGACACACAAGAGACCCAGTACTTC
once,.,TRBV25-1,13,TRBJ2-2,CASSRGNDYKLFF,TGTGCCAGCAGCCGGGGAAATGACTATAAGCTGTTTTTT
.,TRBD1,TRBV9,16,TRBJ2-5,CASSVPGQDFSGSQYF,TGTGCCAGCAGCGTCCCGGGACAGGATTTTTCAGGGTCCCAGTACTTC
once,TRBD2,TRBV6-4,15,TRBJ2-1,CASSDSAGEDNEQFF,TGTGCCAGCAGTGACTCAGCGGGGGAAGACAATGAGCAGTTCTTC
.,.,TRBV19,14,TRBJ1-2,CASARIYVDYGYTF,TGTGCCAGTGCGAGAATCTACGTGGACTATGGCTACACCTTC